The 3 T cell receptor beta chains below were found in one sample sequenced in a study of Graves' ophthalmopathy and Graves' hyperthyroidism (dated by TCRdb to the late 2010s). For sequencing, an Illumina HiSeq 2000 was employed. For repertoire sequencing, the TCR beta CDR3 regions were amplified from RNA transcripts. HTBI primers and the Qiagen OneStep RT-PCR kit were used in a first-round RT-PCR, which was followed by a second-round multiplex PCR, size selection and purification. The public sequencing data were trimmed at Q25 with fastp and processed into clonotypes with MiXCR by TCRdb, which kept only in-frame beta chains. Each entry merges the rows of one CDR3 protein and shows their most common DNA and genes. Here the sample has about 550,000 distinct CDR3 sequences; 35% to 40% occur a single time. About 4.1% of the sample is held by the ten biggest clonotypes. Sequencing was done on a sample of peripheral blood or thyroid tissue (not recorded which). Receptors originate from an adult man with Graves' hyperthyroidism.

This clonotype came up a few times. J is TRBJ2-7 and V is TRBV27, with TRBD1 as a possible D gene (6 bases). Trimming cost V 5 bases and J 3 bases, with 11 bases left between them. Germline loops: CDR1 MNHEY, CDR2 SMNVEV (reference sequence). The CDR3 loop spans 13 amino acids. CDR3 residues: CASSPQGFYEQYF. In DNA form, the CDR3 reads TGTGCCAGCAGTCCACAGGGTTTCTACGAGCAGTACTTC.

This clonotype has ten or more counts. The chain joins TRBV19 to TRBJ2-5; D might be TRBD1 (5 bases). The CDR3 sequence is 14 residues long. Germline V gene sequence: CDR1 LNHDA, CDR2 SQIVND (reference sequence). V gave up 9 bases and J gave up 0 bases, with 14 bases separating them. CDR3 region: CASKLGQNQETQYF. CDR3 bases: TGTGCCAGCAAGTTGGGGCAGAACCAAGAGACCCAGTACTTC.

CDR3 DNA sequence: TGTGCCAGCAGTTTATTTGGACTAGCGGGAGGGTCTCCCTACAATGAGCAGTTCTTC. It codes for CASSLFGLAGGSPYNEQFF. The chain couples TRBV12-3 or TRBV12-4 to TRBJ2-7; 15 bases agree with TRBD2. TRBJ2-1 explains the end of the DNA better; the J call may be wrong. The CDR3 covers 19 residues.